This TCR beta chain was identified in a study of identical twins. Unique molecular identifiers were present on cDNA, and template switching added a universal primer site. TCRdb fed the 5' RACE reads into MiXCR, producing one record per CDR3 protein. The table records more than 200,000 distinct CDR3 sequences, over 8% of them present only once. The sequenced sample consisted of memory (CD45RO+) T cells sorted from blood. The TCR originated in a woman aged 18-29 years in good health.

The CDR3 sequence: CASSPRHDMNTEAFF. The CDR3 region has the DNA TGTGCCAGCAGTCCGCGACACGACATGAACACTGAAGCTTTCTTT. The rearrangement uses TRBV12-3 or TRBV12-4 and TRBJ1-1, with D uncertain. With 5 bases removed from V and 0 bases from J, the gap between germline ends came to 13 bases. This CDR3 has 15 amino acids.